This T cell receptor (beta chain) comes out of a study of cytomegalovirus exposure and HLA in healthy donors. Details on this clone: Antigen specificity is unknown.

Vbeta (60) and Jbeta (13) primers were used in the PCR. The assay was immunoSEQ multiplex PCR, and TCRdb's table has in-frame clones only and misses some. The top ten hold under 0.85% of the sample, which has 210,000 or so clones, over 80% seen once. CDR1 is SGHTA and CDR2 is FQGNSA in the germline V gene. Trimming stripped 0 bases from V and 4 bases from J, with 16 bases between. The CDR3 consists of 17 residues. General study points: DRB1 showed the most TCR associations and HLA-C the fewest in a later analysis, as rates varied by HLA locus.

The sample comprised PBMCs. The rearrangement uses TRBV7-2 and TRBJ1-3; D perhaps matches TRBD1 (6 bases). The sequence was collected from a boy aged 2 to 9 in good health and CMV-seronegative. The DNA for the CDR3 is TGTGCCAGCAGCTTAGCAAGGGCAGGGGCGGGCGGAAACACCATATATTTT. It encodes CASSLARAGAGGNTIYF.